The clone carrying this TCR beta chain was counted a single time. Its antigen is not known. PCR primers comprised 60 Vbeta and 13 Jbeta primers. The method was immunoSEQ multiplex PCR; TCRdb's version includes in-frame clones alone and lacks a portion of them. The sample holds roughly 120,000 clones; 80% are singletons and the top ten take roughly 2.5%. Trimming took off 10 bases at V and 4 bases at J, with 20 bases between the two ends. CDR1 and CDR2 (germline): MNHNS, SASEGT. There are 15 residues in the CDR3. Healthy bone marrow donors made up the cohort. The sample belongs to a study of cytomegalovirus exposure and HLA in healthy donors. Study in general: Drawn from HLA-typed donors, about 85 million unique TCRs were held in an early data release.

Notes on the study in general: Certain indistinguishable V segments, among them TRBV6-2 and TRBV6-3, were excluded. Analysis performed later showed TCR beta chains linked to HLA being more clonally expanded than equally common others.

The rearrangement uses TRBV6-1 and TRBJ1-5; tentative D call: TRBD1 (6 bases). The receptor was derived from a man under 40 in good health and CMV-seronegative. The sample comprised PBMCs. The CDR3 sequence: CATTGGGVWNQPQHF. Written as DNA, the CDR3 is TGTGCCACCACGGGAGGGGGAGTTTGGAATCAGCCCCAGCATTTT.